The rows below give T cell receptor beta chains drawn from one sample of a study of cytomegalovirus exposure and HLA in healthy donors. Here immunoSEQ multiplex PCR was the method, and the copy in TCRdb shows in-frame clones only, minus some. The sample has approximately 82,000 clones, around 10% seen once. Input material: PBMCs. The receptor set was obtained from a man aged 60 to 75 in good health and CMV-seropositive. The conserved cysteine and the conserved F or W are not part of the CDR3 here. Clone size, where shown, is once, few, many, or a class for clones that have expanded.

V gene	clone size	J gene	CDR3 protein
TRBV11-2	NA	TRBJ2-1	ASSYLAGGLYEQF
TRBV5-1	NA	TRBJ2-5	ASSYTSKETQY
TRBV20-1	few	TRBJ1-2	SAQENYGYT
TRBV5-1	few	TRBJ1-5	ASSFGPINQPQH
TRBV7-9	NA	TRBJ2-1	ASSFSFGGSSYNEQF
TRBV6-5	NA	TRBJ1-6	ASSSPQGPPLH
TRBV13	few	TRBJ2-1	ASSLLAGGGYNEQF
TRBV4-2	NA	TRBJ2-6	ASRSTGSHSGANVLT
TRBV28	few	TRBJ1-2	ASTTGGQGNYGYT
TRBV6-4	NA	TRBJ2-6	ASSESRPGAGANVLT
TRBV11-2	NA	TRBJ2-2	ASSTTGGGVGELF
TRBV5-1	few	TRBJ2-1	ASTSLAASYNEQF